The 20 T cell receptor beta chains below all came from one sample that was sequenced in a study of blood T cells in healthy people across ages. With a J-beta primer mix and a sample-barcoded 5' primer, a second PCR ran roughly 6 to 12 cycles. TCRdb independently ran MiXCR on the 5' RACE reads; one entry per CDR3 protein. The sample contains roughly 800,000 distinct CDR3 sequences, 25% to 30% of which appear only once. The same data also went into a second study, on T cells of mothers and their children.

Sequenced sample: blood. The receptor set was obtained from a boy aged 5-17 years in good health.

V and J are TRBV27 and TRBJ1-2; a possible D gene is TRBD1 (6 bases). The CDR3 extends over 18 amino acids. The germline V and J ends were trimmed by 4 bases and 5 bases, with 26 bases remaining between them. Germline V gene lookup returns CDR1 MNHEY and CDR2 SMNVEV (reference sequence). Here the CDR3 reads CASSSRRDTRLRWYGYTF. CDR3 nucleotides: TGTGCCAGCAGTTCCCGCCGGGACACACGCCTAAGGTGGTATGGCTACACCTTC.

The chain combines TRBV10-3 with TRBJ2-7, with TRBD2 as a possible D gene (5 bases). CDR1 is ENHRY and CDR2 is SYGVKD in the germline V gene. V was shortened by 2 bases and J by 5 bases, with 16 bases between the two germline ends. The CDR3 extends over 15 amino acids. The CDR3 DNA reads as TGTGCCATCAGTGAGGCGGGCCTAACGGTCGACGAGCAGTACTTC. This sequence encodes CAISEAGLTVDEQYF.

This clonotype was seen a handful of times. The V gene is TRBV3-1, the J gene TRBJ2-3; perhaps TRBD1 as D (5 bases). There are 12 residues in the CDR3. Germline assignment: CDR1 LGHDT and CDR2 YNNKEL (reference sequence). The germline V and J ends were trimmed by 5 bases and 6 bases, with 9 bases remaining between them. CDR3: CASSSGSDTQYF. The CDR3 nucleotides read TGTGCCAGCAGCTCAGGGTCCGATACGCAGTATTTT.

The chain links TRBV10-2 to TRBJ2-4, with D hard to call. The CDR3 totals 13 residues. Trimming pared 3 bases from V and 7 bases from J, leaving 10 bases between. Germline CDR1 WSHSY, CDR2 SAAADI. CDR3 in DNA: TGCGCCAGCAGTGATGGGGATACTAACATTCAGTACTTC. It encodes CASSDGDTNIQYF.

The genes are TRBV10-3 and TRBJ1-5; D might be TRBD1 (6 bases). The germline CDR1 and CDR2 sequences are ENHRY and SYGVKD. The CDR3 covers 13 residues. V was trimmed by 8 bases and J by 5 bases, leaving 13 bases between them. The CDR3 sequence: CAIGRGGDQPQHF. The CDR3 coding sequence is TGTGCCATCGGCAGGGGAGGTGATCAGCCCCAGCATTTT.

The V and J genes are TRBV20-1 and TRBJ2-5; TRBD1 matches at 7 bases. The length of the CDR3 is 13 residues. V lost 3 bases to trimming and J lost 2 bases; unmatched junction nucleotides: 3. Germline loops: CDR1 DFQATT, CDR2 SNEGSKA (reference sequence). The CDR3 nucleotides are TGCAGTGCTAGCTGGGACAGACAAGAGACCCAGTACTTC. Protein product: CSASWDRQETQYF.

This clonotype came up a few times. The gene calls are TRBV12-3 or TRBV12-4 and TRBJ1-2, with D possibly TRBD1 on 5 matching bases. The CDR3 is made up of 16 amino acids. V shed 3 bases and J shed 2 bases, with 16 bases lying between them. The CDR3 DNA is TGTGCCAGCAGTTTTCTAGGGACGGGAGCGAACTATGGCTACACCTTC. Its protein is CASSFLGTGANYGYTF.

This clonotype has a single count. The chain couples TRBV5-1 to TRBJ2-5, with D perhaps matching TRBD1 (6 bases). Germline assignment: CDR1 SGHRS and CDR2 YFSETQ. V lost 0 bases and J 5 bases, leaving 14 bases between the germline ends. The CDR3 is made up of 15 amino acids. CDR3 nucleotides: TGCGCCAGCAGCTTGGCACAGGGAAAGGGGGAGACCCAGTACTTC. Amino acids: CASSLAQGKGETQYF.

This rearrangement joins TRBV5-5 to TRBJ2-3, with no clear D. This CDR3 spans 12 amino acids. Germline loops: CDR1 SGHKS, CDR2 YYEKEE (reference sequence). V lost 1 base to trimming and J lost 6 bases, with 6 bases between them. The CDR3 sequence is CASSLILDTQYF. In DNA, the CDR3 is TGTGCCAGCAGCTTGATACTCGATACGCAGTATTTT.

This clonotype has only a few counts. The gene calls are TRBV28 and TRBJ2-7; the D gene could be TRBD1 or TRBD2 (5 bases each). V was cut by 7 bases and J by 2 bases, with 9 bases left in between. The V gene's germline CDR1 is MDHEN and CDR2 SYDVKM. The CDR3 has 12 amino acids. CDR3 nucleotide sequence: TGTGCCAGCACCCCGGGGCCCTACGAGCAGTACTTC. Protein sequence: CASTPGPYEQYF.

J is TRBJ2-5 and V is TRBV12-3 or TRBV12-4, with 10 bases aligning to TRBD2. With V trimmed by 4 bases and J by 0 bases, 8 bases remained unmatched. The CDR3 consists of 17 residues. This CDR3 reads CASSSPSGGMYQETQYF. In DNA form, the CDR3 reads TGTGCCAGCAGTTCCCCTAGCGGGGGAATGTACCAAGAGACCCAGTACTTC.

This clonotype was seen at least ten times. This sequence joins TRBV18 and TRBJ2-1; the D is unclear. The CDR3 loop spans 14 amino acids. Germline assignment: CDR1 KGHSH and CDR2 LQKENI. With 2 bases removed from V and 0 bases from J, the gap between germline ends came to 5 bases. CDR3 in amino acids: CASSPLGSYNEQFF. Here the CDR3 DNA reads TGTGCCAGCTCACCATTGGGCTCCTACAATGAGCAGTTCTTC.

This clonotype was found a few times. The V gene is TRBV7-6, the J gene TRBJ2-5; no clear D. This CDR3 contains 13 residues. V was cut by 1 base and J by 2 bases, with 5 bases left in between. In germline, CDR1 is SGHVS, CDR2 FNYEAQ. CDR3 amino acids: CASSLVWQETQYF. For the CDR3, the DNA is TGTGCCAGCAGCTTAGTCTGGCAAGAGACCCAGTACTTC.

The chain carries TRBV10-3 and TRBJ2-4; D gene ambiguous. From germline, CDR1 is ENHRY and CDR2 SYGVKD. V was clipped by 8 bases and J by 1 base, with 24 bases between them. The CDR3 contains 18 residues. Here the CDR3 DNA reads TGTGCCATCTCCCCGGCTGACTTGGGTGGGTCGGCCAAAAACATTCAGTACTTC. Translating gives CAISPADLGGSAKNIQYF.

The rearrangement joins TRBV7-3 to TRBJ2-7; no reliable D call. The germline V gene has CDR1 SGHTA and CDR2 FQGTGA. Trimming pared 4 bases from V and 3 bases from J, leaving 10 bases between. The CDR3 totals 13 residues. CDR3 sequence (DNA): TGTGCCAGCAGCTCCGACCCAAACTACGAGCAGTACTTC. It is translated as CASSSDPNYEQYF.

Turning to this clonotype: It is likely a read error, because the conserved phenylalanine at the end of the CDR3 is missing. V and J are TRBV7-6 and TRBJ1-4; tentatively, D is TRBD1 (6 bases). V lost 2 bases and J 8 bases, leaving 9 bases between the germline ends. The CDR3 consists of 13 residues. Germline CDR1 and CDR2: SGHVS and FNYEAQ. The CDR3 loop reads CASSLMGQEKLFS. The CDR3 DNA reads TGTGCCAGCAGCTTAATGGGACAAGAAAAACTGTTTTCT.

This clonotype was seen a few times. This chain uses TRBV5-6 with TRBJ2-5; possible D gene TRBD1, 5 bases. This CDR3 spans 14 amino acids. The V and J ends lost 5 bases and 7 bases respectively, with 18 bases between them. Germline V gene data show CDR1 as SGHDT and CDR2 as YYEEEE. The CDR3 DNA is TGTGCCAGCAGTCGCACGGACACCTTCCGGACCCAGTACTTC. Its protein is CASSRTDTFRTQYF.

This clonotype was counted a single time. The gene calls are TRBV7-2 and TRBJ1-2; a weak D match, TRBD1 (5 bases). The CDR3 sequence is 16 residues long. In germline, CDR1 is SGHTA, CDR2 FQGNSA. V shed 5 bases and J shed 0 bases, with 16 bases lying between them. CDR3 coding DNA: TGTGCCAGCAGCCAGTTCAGGACATTGGCTAACTATGGCTACACCTTC. It is translated as CASSQFRTLANYGYTF. Together with reference TRBV7-2 and TRBJ1-2, the CDR3 gives the full variable domain: GAGVSQSPSNKVTEKGKDVELRCDPISGHTALYWYRQSLGQGLEFLIYFQGNSAPDKSGLPSDRFSAERTGGSVSTLTIQRTQQEDSAVYLCASSQFRTLANYGYTFGSGTRLTVV.

This clonotype has a handful of counts. The chain combines TRBV5-5 with TRBJ2-2; D call uncertain. Deletions cut 1 base from V and 0 bases from J, with 13 bases between. Per the germline V gene, CDR1 is SGHKS and CDR2 is YYEKEE (reference sequence). The CDR3 extends over 17 amino acids. CDR3 in amino acids: CASSLRSRQTNTGELFF. Here the CDR3 DNA reads TGTGCCAGCAGCTTGAGGAGTCGGCAGACGAACACCGGGGAGCTGTTTTTT.

This clonotype was detected only once. The J gene is TRBJ1-1, the V gene TRBV30; no clear D. V gave up 3 bases and J gave up 0 bases, with 2 bases separating them. From germline, CDR1 is GTSNPN and CDR2 SVGIG (reference sequence). The CDR3 has 11 amino acids. The CDR3 DNA reads as TGTGCCTGGAGATTGAACACTGAAGCTTTCTTT. Translation gives CAWRLNTEAFF.